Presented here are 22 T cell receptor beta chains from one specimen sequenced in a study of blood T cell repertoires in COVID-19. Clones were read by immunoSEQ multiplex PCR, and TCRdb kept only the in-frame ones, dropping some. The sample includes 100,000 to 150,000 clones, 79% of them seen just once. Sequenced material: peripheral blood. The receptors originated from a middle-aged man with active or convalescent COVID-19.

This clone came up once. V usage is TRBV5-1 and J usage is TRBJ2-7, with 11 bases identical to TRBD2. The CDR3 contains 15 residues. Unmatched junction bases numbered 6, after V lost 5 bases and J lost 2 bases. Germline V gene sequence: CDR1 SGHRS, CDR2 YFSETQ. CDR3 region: CASRTGTSGTYEQYF. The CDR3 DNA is TGCGCCAGCAGGACAGGGACTAGCGGTACCTACGAGCAGTACTTC.

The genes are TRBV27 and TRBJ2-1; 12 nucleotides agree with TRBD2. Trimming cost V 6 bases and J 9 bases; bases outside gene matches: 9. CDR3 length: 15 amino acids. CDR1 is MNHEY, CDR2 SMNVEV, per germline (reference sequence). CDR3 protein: CASRVLAGGLSEQFF. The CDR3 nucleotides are TGTGCCAGCAGGGTACTAGCGGGAGGATTATCTGAGCAGTTCTTC.

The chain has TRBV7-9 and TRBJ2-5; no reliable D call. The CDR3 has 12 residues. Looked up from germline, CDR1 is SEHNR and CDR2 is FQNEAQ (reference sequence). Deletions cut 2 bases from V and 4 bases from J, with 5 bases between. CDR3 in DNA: TGTGCCAGCAGCTTAATCTTAGAGACCCAGTACTTC. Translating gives CASSLILETQYF.

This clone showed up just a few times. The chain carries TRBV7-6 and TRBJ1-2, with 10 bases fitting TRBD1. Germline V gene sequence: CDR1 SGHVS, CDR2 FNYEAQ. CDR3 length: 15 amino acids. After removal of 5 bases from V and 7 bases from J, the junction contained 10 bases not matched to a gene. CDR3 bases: TGTGCCAGCAGCCTATCGGGGACAGGGGATTTTGGCTACACCTTC. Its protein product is CASSLSGTGDFGYTF.

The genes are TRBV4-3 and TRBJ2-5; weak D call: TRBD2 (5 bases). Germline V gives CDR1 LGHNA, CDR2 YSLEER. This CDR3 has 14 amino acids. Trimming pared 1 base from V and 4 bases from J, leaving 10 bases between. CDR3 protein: CASSQVGVGETQYF. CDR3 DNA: TGCGCCAGCAGCCAAGTGGGAGTGGGAGAGACCCAGTACTTC.

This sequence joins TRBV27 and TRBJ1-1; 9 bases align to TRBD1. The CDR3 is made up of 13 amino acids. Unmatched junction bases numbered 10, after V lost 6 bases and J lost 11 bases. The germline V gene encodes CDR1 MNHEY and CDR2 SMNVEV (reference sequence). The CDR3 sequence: CASRLGQGLTAFF. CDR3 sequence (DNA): TGTGCCAGCAGGCTGGGACAGGGTTTGACGGCTTTCTTT.

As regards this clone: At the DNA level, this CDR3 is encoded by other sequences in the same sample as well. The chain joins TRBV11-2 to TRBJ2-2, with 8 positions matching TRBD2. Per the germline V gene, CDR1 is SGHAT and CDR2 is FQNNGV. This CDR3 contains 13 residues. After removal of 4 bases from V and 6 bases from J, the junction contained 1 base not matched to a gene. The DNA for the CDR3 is TGTGCCAGCAGCTCGGGGGGGCCCGGGGAGCTGTTTTTT. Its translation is CASSSGGPGELFF.

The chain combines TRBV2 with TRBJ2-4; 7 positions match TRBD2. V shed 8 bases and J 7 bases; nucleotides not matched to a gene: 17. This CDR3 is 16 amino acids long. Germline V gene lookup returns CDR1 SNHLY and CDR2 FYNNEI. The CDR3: CASSTPPPDGGNIQYF. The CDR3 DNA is TGTGCCAGCTCCACACCTCCTCCGGACGGGGGGAACATTCAGTACTTC.

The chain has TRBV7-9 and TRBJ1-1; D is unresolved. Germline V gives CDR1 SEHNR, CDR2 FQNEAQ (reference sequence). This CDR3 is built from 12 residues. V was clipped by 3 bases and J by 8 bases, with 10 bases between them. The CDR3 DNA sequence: TGTGCCAGCAGCTTCGAAGCTCCCGAAGCTTTCTTT. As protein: CASSFEAPEAFF.

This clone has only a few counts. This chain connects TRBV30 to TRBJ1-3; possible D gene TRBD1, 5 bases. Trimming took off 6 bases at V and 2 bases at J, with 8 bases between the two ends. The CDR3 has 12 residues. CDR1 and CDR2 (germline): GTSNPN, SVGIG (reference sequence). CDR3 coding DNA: TGTGCCTGTGGACATGCTGGAAACACCATATATTTT. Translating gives CACGHAGNTIYF.

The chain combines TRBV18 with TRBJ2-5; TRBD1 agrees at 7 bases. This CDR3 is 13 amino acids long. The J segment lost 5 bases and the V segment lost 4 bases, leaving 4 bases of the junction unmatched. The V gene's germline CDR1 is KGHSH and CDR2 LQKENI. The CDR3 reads CASSLTGMETQYF. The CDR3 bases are TGTGCCAGCTCACTGACAGGGATGGAGACCCAGTACTTC. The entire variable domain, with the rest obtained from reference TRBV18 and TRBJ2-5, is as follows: NAGVMQNPRHLVRRRGQEARLRCSPMKGHSHVYWYRQLPEEGLKFMVYLQKENIIDESGMPKERFSAEFPKEGPSILRIQQVVRGDSAAYFCASSLTGMETQYFGPGTRLLVL.

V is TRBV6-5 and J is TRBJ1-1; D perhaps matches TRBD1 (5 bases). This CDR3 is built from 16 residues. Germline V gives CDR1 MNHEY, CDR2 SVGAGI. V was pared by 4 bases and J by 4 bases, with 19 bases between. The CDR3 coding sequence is TGTGCCAGCAGTTCTTTAGGAGGTGGGGGGGGCACTGAAGCTTTCTTT. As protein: CASSSLGGGGGTEAFF.

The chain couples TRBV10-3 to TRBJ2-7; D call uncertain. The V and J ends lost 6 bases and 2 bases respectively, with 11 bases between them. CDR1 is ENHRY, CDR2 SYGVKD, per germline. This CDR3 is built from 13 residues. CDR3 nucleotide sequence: TGTGCCATCAGCAATACAGAGCCCTACGAGCAGTACTTC. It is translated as CAISNTEPYEQYF.

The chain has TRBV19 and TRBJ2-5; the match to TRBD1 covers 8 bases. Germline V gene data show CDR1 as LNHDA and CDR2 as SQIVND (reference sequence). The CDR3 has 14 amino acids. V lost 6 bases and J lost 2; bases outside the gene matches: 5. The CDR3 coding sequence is TGTGCCAGTAGACCGGGACAGGAGCAAGAGACCCAGTACTTC. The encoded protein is CASRPGQEQETQYF. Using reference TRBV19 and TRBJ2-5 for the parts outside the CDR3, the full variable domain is DGGITQSPKYLFRKEGQNVTLSCEQNLNHDAMYWYRQDPGQGLRLIYYSQIVNDFQKGDIAEGYSVSREKKESFPLTVTSAQKNPTAFYLCASRPGQEQETQYFGPGTRLLVL.

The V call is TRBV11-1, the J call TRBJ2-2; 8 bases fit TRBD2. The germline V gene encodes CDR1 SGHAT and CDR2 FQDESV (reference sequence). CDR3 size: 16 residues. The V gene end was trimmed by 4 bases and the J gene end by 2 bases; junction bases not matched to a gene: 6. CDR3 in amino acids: CASSSAGTRNTGELFF. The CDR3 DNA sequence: TGTGCCAGCAGCTCTGCCGGGACTAGAAACACCGGGGAGCTGTTTTTT.

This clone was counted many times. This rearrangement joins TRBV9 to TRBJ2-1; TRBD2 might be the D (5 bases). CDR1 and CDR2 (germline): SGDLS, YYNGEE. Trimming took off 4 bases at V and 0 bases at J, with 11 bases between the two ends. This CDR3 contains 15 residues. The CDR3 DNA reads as TGTGCCAGCAGCTCCGGAGGAGGCTCCTACAATGAGCAGTTCTTC. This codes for CASSSGGGSYNEQFF.

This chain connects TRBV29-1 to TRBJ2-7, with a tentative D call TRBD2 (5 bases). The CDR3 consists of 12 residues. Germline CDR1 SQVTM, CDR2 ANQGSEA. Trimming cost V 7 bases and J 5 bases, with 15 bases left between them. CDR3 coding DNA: TGCAGCGCCCTACGGCGGGCCAACGAGCAGTACTTC. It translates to CSALRRANEQYF.

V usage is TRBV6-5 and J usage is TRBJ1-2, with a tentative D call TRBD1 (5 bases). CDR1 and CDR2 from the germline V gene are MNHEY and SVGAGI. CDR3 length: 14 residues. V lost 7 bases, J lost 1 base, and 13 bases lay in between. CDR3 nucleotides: TGTGCCAGCACCCCGACAGCCTATAACTATGGCTACACCTTC. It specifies CASTPTAYNYGYTF.

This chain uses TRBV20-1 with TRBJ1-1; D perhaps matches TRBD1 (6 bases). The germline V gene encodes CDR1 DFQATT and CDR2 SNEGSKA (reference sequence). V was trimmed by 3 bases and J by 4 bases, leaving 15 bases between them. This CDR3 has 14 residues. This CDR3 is CSASLNQGSTEAFF. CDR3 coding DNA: TGCAGTGCTAGTTTAAATCAGGGGAGCACTGAAGCTTTCTTT.

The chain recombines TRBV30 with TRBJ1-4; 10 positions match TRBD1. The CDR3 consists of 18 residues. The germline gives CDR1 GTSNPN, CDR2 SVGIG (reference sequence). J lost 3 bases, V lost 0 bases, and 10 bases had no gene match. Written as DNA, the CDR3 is TGTGCCTGGAGTGTACTGACAGGGGGCTCCGCGGCTAATGAAAAACTGTTTTTT. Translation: CAWSVLTGGSAANEKLFF. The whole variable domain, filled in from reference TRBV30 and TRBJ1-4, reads SQTIHQWPATLVQPVGSPLSLECTVEGTSNPNLYWYRQAAGRGLQLLFYSVGIGQISSEVPQNLSASRPQDRQFILSSKKLLLSDSGFYLCAWSVLTGGSAANEKLFFGSGTQLSVL.

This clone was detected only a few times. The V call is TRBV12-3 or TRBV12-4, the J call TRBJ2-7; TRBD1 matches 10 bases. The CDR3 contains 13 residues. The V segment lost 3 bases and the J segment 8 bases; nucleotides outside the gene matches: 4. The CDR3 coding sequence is TGTGCCAGCAGTTTGACGGGACAGGGGAAGCAGTACTTC. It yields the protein CASSLTGQGKQYF.

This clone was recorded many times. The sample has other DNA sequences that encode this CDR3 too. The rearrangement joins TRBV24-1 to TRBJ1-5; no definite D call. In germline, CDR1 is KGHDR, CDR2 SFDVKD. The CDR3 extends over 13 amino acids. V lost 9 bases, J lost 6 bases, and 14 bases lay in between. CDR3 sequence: CATDRPPRQPQHF. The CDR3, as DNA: TGTGCCACCGATCGCCCCCCGCGTCAGCCCCAGCATTTT.